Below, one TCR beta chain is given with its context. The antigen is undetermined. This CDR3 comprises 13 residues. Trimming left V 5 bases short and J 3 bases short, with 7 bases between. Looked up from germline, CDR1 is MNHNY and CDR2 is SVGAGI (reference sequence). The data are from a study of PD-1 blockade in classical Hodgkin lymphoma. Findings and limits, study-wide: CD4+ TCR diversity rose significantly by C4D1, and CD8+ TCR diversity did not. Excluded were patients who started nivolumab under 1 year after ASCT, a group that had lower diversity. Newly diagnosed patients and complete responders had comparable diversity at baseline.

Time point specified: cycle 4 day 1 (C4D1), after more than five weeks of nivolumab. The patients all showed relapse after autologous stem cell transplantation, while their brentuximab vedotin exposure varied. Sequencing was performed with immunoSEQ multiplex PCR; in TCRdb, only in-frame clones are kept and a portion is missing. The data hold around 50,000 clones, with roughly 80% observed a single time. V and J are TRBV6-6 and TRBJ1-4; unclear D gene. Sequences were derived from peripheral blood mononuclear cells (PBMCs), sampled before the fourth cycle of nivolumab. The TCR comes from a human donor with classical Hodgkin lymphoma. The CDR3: CASSIGANEKLFF. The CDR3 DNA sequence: TGTGCCAGCAGTATTGGGGCTAATGAAAAACTGTTTTTT.